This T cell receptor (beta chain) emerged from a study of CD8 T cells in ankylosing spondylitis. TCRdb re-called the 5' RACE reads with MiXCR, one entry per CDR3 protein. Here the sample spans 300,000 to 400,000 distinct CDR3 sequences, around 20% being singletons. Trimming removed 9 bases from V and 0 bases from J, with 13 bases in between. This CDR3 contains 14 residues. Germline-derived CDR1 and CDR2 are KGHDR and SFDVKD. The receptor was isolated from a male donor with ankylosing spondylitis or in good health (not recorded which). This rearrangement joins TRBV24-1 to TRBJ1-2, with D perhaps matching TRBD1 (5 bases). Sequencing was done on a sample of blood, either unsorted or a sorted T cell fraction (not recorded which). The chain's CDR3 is CATGGTDANYGYTF. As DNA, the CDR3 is TGTGCCACCGGAGGGACGGATGCTAACTATGGCTACACCTTC.